This is a list of T cell receptor beta chains from one sample in a study of T cells in Graves' hyperthyroidism and ophthalmopathy. TCRdb recomputed calls from the multiplex PCR reads with MiXCR, one row per CDR3 protein. The sample lists around 620,000 distinct CDR3 sequences, around 42% occurring once. The sample was peripheral blood or thyroid tissue (not recorded which). The receptors stem from an adult woman with Graves' disease, either hyperthyroidism or ophthalmopathy (not recorded which). Each CDR3 is given with its conserved first and last residue. D genes are given only for firm matches. For some rows the clone size is stated as once, few or many, or as a class when expanded; others skip it.

V: TRBV27
size: NA
D: TRBD1
J: TRBJ1-3
DNA: TGTGCCAGCAGTCCAGCCGGGACAGGTGGAAACACCATATATTTT
CDR3: CASSPAGTGGNTIYF

V: TRBV2
size: NA
D: NA
J: TRBJ1-1
DNA: TGTGCCAGCAGTGAAGCTTGGCAGACTGAAGCTTTCTTT
CDR3: CASSEAWQTEAFF

V: TRBV12-3/TRBV12-4
size: many
D: TRBD1
J: TRBJ1-6
DNA: TGTGCCAGCAGTTTAGGTAGGAGGGACAGGCGAGGTTCACCCCTCCACTTT
CDR3: CASSLGRRDRRGSPLHF

V: TRBV20-1
size: many
D: TRBD2
J: TRBJ2-7
DNA: TGCAGTGCTAGAGATCAAGCGGGAGCCTCCTACGAGCAGTACTTC
CDR3: CSARDQAGASYEQYF

V: TRBV15
size: NA
D: NA
J: TRBJ1-5
DNA: TGTGCCACCAGCGGAGATATCATGACCAATCAGCCCCAGCATTTT
CDR3: CATSGDIMTNQPQHF

V: TRBV6-5
size: many
D: TRBD1
J: TRBJ1-6
DNA: TGTGCCAGCAGTAGGGACAGGGCTAATTCACCCCTCCACTTT
CDR3: CASSRDRANSPLHF

V: TRBV24-1
size: many
D: NA
J: TRBJ1-2
DNA: TGTGCCACCAGTGACTCCCTAGAATATGGCTACACCTTC
CDR3: CATSDSLEYGYTF

V: TRBV5-1
size: NA
D: NA
J: TRBJ1-2
DNA: TGCGCCAGCAGTGGCAGGGACTATGGCTACACCTTC
CDR3: CASSGRDYGYTF

V: TRBV20-1
size: NA
D: TRBD1
J: TRBJ1-1
DNA: TGCAGTGCCTCCGGGACAGGGGGCGGGAACACTGAAGCTTTCTTT
CDR3: CSASGTGGGNTEAFF

V: TRBV5-5
size: many
D: NA
J: TRBJ1-1
DNA: TGTGCCAGCATTGTGGACCAGATGAACACTGAAGCTTTCTTT
CDR3: CASIVDQMNTEAFF

V: TRBV5-1
size: many
D: NA
J: TRBJ2-2
DNA: TGCGCCAGCAGCGATCCGACAGGACCGAGCGGGGAGCTGTTTTTT
CDR3: CASSDPTGPSGELFF

V: TRBV28
size: NA
D: NA
J: TRBJ2-7
DNA: TGTGCCAGCAGTGAACCTCCTAGGCTAAGCTCCTACGAGCAGTACTTC
CDR3: CASSEPPRLSSYEQYF

V: TRBV3-1
size: NA
D: NA
J: TRBJ1-5
DNA: TGTGCCAGCAGCCAATACCAAGAGACCCAGCATTTT
CDR3: CASSQYQETQHF

V: TRBV20-1
size: NA
D: TRBD1
J: TRBJ1-6
DNA: TGCAGTGCAAGTACCGGGACAGGGGTTTCACCCCTCCACTTT
CDR3: CSASTGTGVSPLHF

V: TRBV10-3
size: NA
D: NA
J: TRBJ2-7
DNA: TGTGCCATCAGTGAGTCGTGGGCCTACGAGCAGTACTTC
CDR3: CAISESWAYEQYF

V: TRBV28
size: NA
D: NA
J: TRBJ1-4
DNA: TGTGCCAGCCTATCCTCGCGTGAAAAACTGTTTTTT
CDR3: CASLSSREKLFF

V: TRBV15
size: NA
D: NA
J: TRBJ1-3
DNA: TGTGCCACCAGCGCCCACCCTAGCGGGGCCGAAGGAAACACCATATATTTT
CDR3: CATSAHPSGAEGNTIYF

V: TRBV12-3/TRBV12-4
size: many
D: TRBD2
J: TRBJ2-2
DNA: TGTGCCAGCAGGAGGGCGGGAGGCACCGGGGAGCTGTTTTTT
CDR3: CASRRAGGTGELFF

V: TRBV10-3
size: few
D: NA
J: TRBJ2-3
DNA: TGTGCCATCAGTCTACGGGCCACAGATACGCAGTATTTT
CDR3: CAISLRATDTQYF

V: TRBV11-2
size: many
D: NA
J: TRBJ2-5
DNA: TGTGCCAGCAGCTTAGGGGGGCCTCCGAAGACCCAGTACTTC
CDR3: CASSLGGPPKTQYF

V: TRBV29-1
size: NA
D: NA
J: TRBJ2-7
DNA: TGCAGCGCCCTGACGGGACAACACTACGAGCAGTACTTC
CDR3: CSALTGQHYEQYF

V: TRBV5-1
size: many
D: NA
J: TRBJ1-1
DNA: TGCGCCAGCAGCCGGATGGGCACTGAAGCTTTCTTT
CDR3: CASSRMGTEAFF

V: TRBV7-9
size: many
D: NA
J: TRBJ2-7
DNA: TGTGCCAGCAGCCTGTCACTTTACGAGCAGTACTTC
CDR3: CASSLSLYEQYF

V: TRBV29-1
size: many
D: NA
J: TRBJ2-7
DNA: TGCAGCGCCAGCCCAGGAGGGTATAGCTCCTACGAGCAGTACTTC
CDR3: CSASPGGYSSYEQYF

V: TRBV2
size: NA
D: TRBD1
J: TRBJ2-1
DNA: TGTGCCAGCAGTGGTCAGGGGGACACTGAGCAGTTCTTC
CDR3: CASSGQGDTEQFF

V: TRBV10-3
size: few
D: NA
J: TRBJ2-7
DNA: TGTGCCAGCAGACGGACCGTCCTGTCCTACGAGCAGTACTTC
CDR3: CASRRTVLSYEQYF

V: TRBV19
size: many
D: TRBD1
J: TRBJ1-1
DNA: TGTGCCAGCTCCCCCCCAGGGGGACGGACTGAAGCTTTCTTT
CDR3: CASSPPGGRTEAFF

V: TRBV6-1
size: many
D: TRBD1
J: TRBJ1-2
DNA: TGTGCCAGCAGGCGACAGGGGGGCTACTATGGCTACACCTTC
CDR3: CASRRQGGYYGYTF

V: TRBV28
size: NA
D: NA
J: TRBJ1-2
DNA: TGTGCCAGCAGCCCCAGCGAGAGGGGGTTCTATGGCTACACCTTC
CDR3: CASSPSERGFYGYTF

V: TRBV20-1
size: few
D: TRBD2
J: TRBJ2-2
DNA: TGCAGTGCTAGGCGGGGGACCGGGGAGCTGTTTTTT
CDR3: CSARRGTGELFF

V: TRBV6-6
size: many
D: TRBD1
J: TRBJ2-5
DNA: TGTGCCAGCAGTTCACCGACAGGGGTGAAGACCCAGTACTTC
CDR3: CASSSPTGVKTQYF

V: TRBV9
size: many
D: TRBD1
J: TRBJ1-6
DNA: TGTGCCAGCAGCGACCAACAGGGGAATTCGAATTCACCCCTCCACTTT
CDR3: CASSDQQGNSNSPLHF

V: TRBV5-2
size: NA
D: NA
J: TRBJ2-1
DNA: TGTGCCAGCAAAAACGGGGATGTCAATGAGCAGTTCTTC
CDR3: CASKNGDVNEQFF

V: TRBV7-9
size: many
D: NA
J: TRBJ2-5
DNA: TGTGCCAGCAGCTTAGCAGCAGAGACCCAGTACTTC
CDR3: CASSLAAETQYF

V: TRBV6-5
size: many
D: TRBD2
J: TRBJ2-7
DNA: TGTGCCAGCAGTTACGGGCGGGAGGGCCTTTCCTACGAGCAGTACTTC
CDR3: CASSYGREGLSYEQYF

V: TRBV11-2
size: many
D: NA
J: TRBJ2-7
DNA: TGTGCCAGCAGTCCGGCCGGGGACACGACGTACTTC
CDR3: CASSPAGDTTYF

V: TRBV5-1
size: NA
D: TRBD1
J: TRBJ2-3
DNA: TGCGCCAGCAGCTTGGTCCAGGGGGCAACAGATACGCAGTATTTT
CDR3: CASSLVQGATDTQYF

V: TRBV12-3/TRBV12-4
size: NA
D: NA
J: TRBJ1-4
DNA: TGTGCCAGCAGTTTAGGACAGTGGTCCGAAAAACTGTTTTTT
CDR3: CASSLGQWSEKLFF

V: TRBV2
size: NA
D: NA
J: TRBJ1-6
DNA: TGTGCCAGCAAACCCGAGGAGAACTCACCCCTCCACTTT
CDR3: CASKPEENSPLHF

V: TRBV7-6
size: once
D: NA
J: TRBJ1-6
DNA: TGTGCCAGCAGCTTACCAGGGGTTGTTCTCCTCCACTTT
CDR3: CASSLPGVVLLHF